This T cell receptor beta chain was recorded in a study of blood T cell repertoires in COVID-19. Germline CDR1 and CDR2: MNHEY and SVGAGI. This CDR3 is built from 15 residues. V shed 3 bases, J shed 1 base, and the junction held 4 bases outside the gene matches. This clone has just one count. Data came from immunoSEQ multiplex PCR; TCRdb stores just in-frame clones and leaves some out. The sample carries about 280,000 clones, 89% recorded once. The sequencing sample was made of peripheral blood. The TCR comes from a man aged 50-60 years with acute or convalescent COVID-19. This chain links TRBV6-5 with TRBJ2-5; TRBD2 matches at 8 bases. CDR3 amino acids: CASSYGRGVQETQYF. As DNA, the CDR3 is TGTGCCAGCAGTTATGGGCGGGGGGTCCAAGAGACCCAGTACTTC.